The rows below give T cell receptor beta chains drawn from one sample of a study of beta chain features in type 1 diabetes. This table comes from immunoSEQ multiplex PCR, and its TCRdb copy is limited to in-frame clones, with some not included. The sample lists 300,000 to 400,000 clones, 8.5% to 10% occurring once. The sequenced sample consisted of central memory CD4+ T cells from blood. These TCRs come from a man aged 25 to 45 with type 1 diabetes. Both conserved end residues are part of each CDR3. Fields, in order: clone size, V gene, D gene, J gene, CDR3 DNA, CDR3 protein. The D gene is left open where the match is weak. Size values are once, few and many counts, or a class for expanded clones, and some rows have none.

clone_size: few
v_call: TRBV5-4
d_call: NA
j_call: TRBJ2-2
cdr3_nt: TGTGCCAGCAGCTCACGACTAGACCTGGAGCTGTTTTTT
cdr3_aa: CASSSRLDLELFF

clone_size: NA
v_call: TRBV9
d_call: NA
j_call: TRBJ2-3
cdr3_nt: TGTGCCAGCAGCGTAGGGCGGGTGGGCGGCACAGATACGCAGTATTTT
cdr3_aa: CASSVGRVGGTDTQYF

clone_size: few
v_call: TRBV5-6
d_call: NA
j_call: TRBJ1-2
cdr3_nt: TGTGCCAGCAGAACTATCTACAGGGACTATGGCTACACCTTC
cdr3_aa: CASRTIYRDYGYTF

clone_size: NA
v_call: TRBV7-7
d_call: NA
j_call: TRBJ2-2
cdr3_nt: TGTGCCACCCCTGGGGGCAACACCGGGGAGCTGTTTTTT
cdr3_aa: CATPGGNTGELFF

clone_size: few
v_call: TRBV4-2
d_call: NA
j_call: TRBJ2-1
cdr3_nt: TGTGCCAGCAGCCAAGATAAGAGGAGGGGGAGTGAATCCTACAATGAGCAGTTCTTC
cdr3_aa: CASSQDKRRGSESYNEQFF

clone_size: NA
v_call: TRBV27
d_call: NA
j_call: TRBJ2-5
cdr3_nt: TGTGCCAGCAGTTCTATACGGACGGGGCAAGAGACCCAGTACTTC
cdr3_aa: CASSSIRTGQETQYF

clone_size: NA
v_call: TRBV2
d_call: NA
j_call: TRBJ2-2
cdr3_nt: TGTGCCAGCAGTGACTCTGGTTTGGTGGGTTACACCGGGGAGCTGTTTTTT
cdr3_aa: CASSDSGLVGYTGELFF

clone_size: NA
v_call: TRBV28
d_call: TRBD1
j_call: TRBJ1-5
cdr3_nt: TGTGCCAGCAGTTTATCGTCTTTCGGGACAGGGTATGATCAGCCCCAGCATTTT
cdr3_aa: CASSLSSFGTGYDQPQHF

clone_size: few
v_call: TRBV4-1
d_call: TRBD1
j_call: TRBJ1-1
cdr3_nt: TGCGCCAGCAGCAAGAATACGCAGGGGGCGAACACTGAAGCTTTCTTT
cdr3_aa: CASSKNTQGANTEAFF

clone_size: few
v_call: TRBV27
d_call: TRBD1
j_call: TRBJ1-1
cdr3_nt: TGTGCCAGCAGAACTACAGGGGGCCTTACTGAAGCTTTCTTT
cdr3_aa: CASRTTGGLTEAFF

clone_size: few
v_call: TRBV9
d_call: NA
j_call: TRBJ2-1
cdr3_nt: TGTGCCAGCAGCGTAGTAGGTGGGGCTGATTGGAATGAGCAGTTCTTC
cdr3_aa: CASSVVGGADWNEQFF

clone_size: few
v_call: TRBV4-3
d_call: NA
j_call: TRBJ1-2
cdr3_nt: TGCGCCAGCAGCCAAACCCGACAGCCGTACTATGGCTACACCTTC
cdr3_aa: CASSQTRQPYYGYTF

clone_size: NA
v_call: TRBV4-1
d_call: NA
j_call: TRBJ2-2
cdr3_nt: TGCGCCAGCAGCCAAGGCCACTCGAACACCGGGGAGCTGTTTTTT
cdr3_aa: CASSQGHSNTGELFF

clone_size: few
v_call: TRBV7-3
d_call: NA
j_call: TRBJ2-4
cdr3_nt: TGTGCCAGCAGCTTAGTAGGACTCATTGGTAGTAACATTCAGTACTTC
cdr3_aa: CASSLVGLIGSNIQYF

clone_size: NA
v_call: TRBV7-2
d_call: TRBD1
j_call: TRBJ1-4
cdr3_nt: TGTGCCAGCAGGCCTCGGGGACAGAGTAATGAAAAACTGTTTTTT
cdr3_aa: CASRPRGQSNEKLFF

clone_size: NA
v_call: TRBV7-2
d_call: NA
j_call: TRBJ1-2
cdr3_nt: TGTGCCAGCAGCTCCCTTATCCCCAAGCCCGCTGGCTACACCTTC
cdr3_aa: CASSSLIPKPAGYTF

clone_size: few
v_call: TRBV7-9
d_call: NA
j_call: TRBJ2-7
cdr3_nt: TGTGCCAGCAGCGTCGTCTACGAGCAGTACTTC
cdr3_aa: CASSVVYEQYF

clone_size: few
v_call: TRBV2
d_call: TRBD1
j_call: TRBJ1-5
cdr3_nt: TGTGCCAGCAGTGCTCGGACAGGGGCGTCGAATCAGCCCCAGCATTTT
cdr3_aa: CASSARTGASNQPQHF

clone_size: NA
v_call: TRBV6-5
d_call: NA
j_call: TRBJ1-1
cdr3_nt: TGTGCCAGCAGTTACGTCTTTACGGGAAGCACTGAAGCTTTCTTT
cdr3_aa: CASSYVFTGSTEAFF

clone_size: few
v_call: TRBV27
d_call: NA
j_call: TRBJ2-7
cdr3_nt: TGTGCCAGCAGTCCCCTTCTTCGGGTACTAAGCTCCTACGAGCAGTACTTC
cdr3_aa: CASSPLLRVLSSYEQYF

clone_size: many
v_call: TRBV7-2
d_call: NA
j_call: TRBJ2-1
cdr3_nt: TGTGCCAGCAGTCCCGCCCAGTACGAGCAGTTCTTC
cdr3_aa: CASSPAQYEQFF

clone_size: NA
v_call: TRBV28
d_call: NA
j_call: TRBJ1-2
cdr3_nt: TGTGCCAGCAGTTTCCAGGGATATGGCTACACCTTC
cdr3_aa: CASSFQGYGYTF

clone_size: few
v_call: TRBV5-1
d_call: NA
j_call: TRBJ1-4
cdr3_nt: TGCGCCAGCAGCTCGAACAGGGATTCGGGTGCTAATGAAAAACTGTTTTTT
cdr3_aa: CASSSNRDSGANEKLFF

clone_size: NA
v_call: TRBV5-1
d_call: NA
j_call: TRBJ2-5
cdr3_nt: TGCGCCAGCAGCCCGTGGGGGGAAGAGACCCAGTACTTC
cdr3_aa: CASSPWGEETQYF

clone_size: few
v_call: TRBV25-1
d_call: TRBD2
j_call: TRBJ2-7
cdr3_nt: TGTGCCAGCAGTGGAGGACTAGCGGGAGTTAATGAGCAGTACTTC
cdr3_aa: CASSGGLAGVNEQYF

clone_size: few
v_call: TRBV2
d_call: NA
j_call: TRBJ2-2
cdr3_nt: TGTGCCAGCAGTAAAATAGGCACCGGGGAGCTGTTTTTT
cdr3_aa: CASSKIGTGELFF

clone_size: few
v_call: TRBV18
d_call: NA
j_call: TRBJ2-5
cdr3_nt: TGTGCCAGCTCACCACGGGACATGAGCCTGGGGGAGACCCAGTACTTC
cdr3_aa: CASSPRDMSLGETQYF

clone_size: few
v_call: TRBV7-8
d_call: TRBD1
j_call: TRBJ1-5
cdr3_nt: TGTGCCAGCAGCTCTCCAACCGAGCGACAGGGGGGCCAGCCCCAGCATTTT
cdr3_aa: CASSSPTERQGGQPQHF

clone_size: many
v_call: TRBV6-6
d_call: NA
j_call: TRBJ2-4
cdr3_nt: TGTGCCAGCAGTTCGGAGACCATTCAGTACTTC
cdr3_aa: CASSSETIQYF

clone_size: NA
v_call: TRBV4-3
d_call: NA
j_call: TRBJ1-2
cdr3_nt: TGCGCCAGCAGCCAAGACGGCGCAGGGGTCGATGGCTACACCTTC
cdr3_aa: CASSQDGAGVDGYTF

clone_size: few
v_call: TRBV28
d_call: TRBD1
j_call: TRBJ1-2
cdr3_nt: TGTGCCAGCAGTTCCGGACAGGGTGGCTACACCTTC
cdr3_aa: CASSSGQGGYTF

clone_size: NA
v_call: TRBV9
d_call: NA
j_call: TRBJ2-5
cdr3_nt: TGTGCCAGCAGCACGGACTCCCTGGGGACCCAGTACTTC
cdr3_aa: CASSTDSLGTQYF

clone_size: NA
v_call: TRBV6-5
d_call: NA
j_call: TRBJ2-2
cdr3_nt: TGTGCCAGCAGTTTCCAGGGCCTGGGGACCGGGGAGCTGTTTTTT
cdr3_aa: CASSFQGLGTGELFF

clone_size: few
v_call: TRBV6-6
d_call: NA
j_call: TRBJ2-1
cdr3_nt: TGTGCCAGCAAGGAGGGAGGCGGGAATGAGCAGTTCTTC
cdr3_aa: CASKEGGGNEQFF

clone_size: NA
v_call: TRBV7-2
d_call: TRBD1
j_call: TRBJ2-7
cdr3_nt: TGTGCCAGCAGCTTAGATGGGACAGGGGCCCTCTACGAGCAGTACTTC
cdr3_aa: CASSLDGTGALYEQYF

clone_size: many
v_call: TRBV29-1
d_call: NA
j_call: TRBJ2-1
cdr3_nt: TGCAGCGGCCGGAGCTCCTACAATGAGCAGTTCTTC
cdr3_aa: CSGRSSYNEQFF

clone_size: many
v_call: TRBV2
d_call: TRBD1
j_call: TRBJ1-1
cdr3_nt: TGTGCCAGCAGTCCCTTTTACCCCGGGACAGCCGACACTGAAGCTTTCTTT
cdr3_aa: CASSPFYPGTADTEAFF

clone_size: NA
v_call: TRBV27
d_call: TRBD2
j_call: TRBJ2-7
cdr3_nt: TGTGCCAGCAGTTTTCGCCTAGCGGGCTACGAGCAGTACTTC
cdr3_aa: CASSFRLAGYEQYF

clone_size: few
v_call: TRBV4-2
d_call: NA
j_call: TRBJ2-5
cdr3_nt: TGTGCCAGCAGCTTGGAAGGGACGGAGACCCAGTACTTC
cdr3_aa: CASSLEGTETQYF

clone_size: many
v_call: TRBV7-2
d_call: TRBD2
j_call: TRBJ2-1
cdr3_nt: TGTGCCAGCACTCTGAGCGGGAGGGCCTCGAATGAGCAGTTCTTC
cdr3_aa: CASTLSGRASNEQFF

clone_size: NA
v_call: TRBV30
d_call: NA
j_call: TRBJ1-5
cdr3_nt: TGTGCCTCGCAGGGAGTGGGCAATCAGCCCCAGCATTTT
cdr3_aa: CASQGVGNQPQHF

clone_size: few
v_call: TRBV7-2
d_call: TRBD2
j_call: TRBJ2-7
cdr3_nt: TGTGCCAGCAGCTGGATGACTAGCGGACCCTACGAGCAGTACTTC
cdr3_aa: CASSWMTSGPYEQYF

clone_size: many
v_call: TRBV5-1
d_call: TRBD2
j_call: TRBJ2-3
cdr3_nt: TGCGCCAGCAGCTCCCGTCCGGGGGGGAGCACAGATACGCAGTATTTT
cdr3_aa: CASSSRPGGSTDTQYF

clone_size: few
v_call: TRBV6-5
d_call: TRBD1
j_call: TRBJ2-7
cdr3_nt: TGTGCCAGCAGTTACGAGGGACAGACCTACTACGAGCAGTACTTC
cdr3_aa: CASSYEGQTYYEQYF

clone_size: few
v_call: TRBV9
d_call: TRBD2
j_call: TRBJ2-5
cdr3_nt: TGTGCCAGCAGCGACTCGCTAGCGGGAGTAGAGACCCAGTACTTC
cdr3_aa: CASSDSLAGVETQYF

clone_size: few
v_call: TRBV4-3
d_call: NA
j_call: TRBJ2-3
cdr3_nt: TGCGCCAGCAGCCAGCAAACAGGGAAAGATACGCAGTATTTT
cdr3_aa: CASSQQTGKDTQYF

clone_size: NA
v_call: TRBV7-8
d_call: NA
j_call: TRBJ1-1
cdr3_nt: TGTGCCACCAGCTTTCAAGGAGGTACTGAAGCTTTCTTT
cdr3_aa: CATSFQGGTEAFF

clone_size: NA
v_call: TRBV28
d_call: NA
j_call: TRBJ1-1
cdr3_nt: TGTGCCAGCAGTTTATCGCCAGGGGCCAACACTGAAGCTTTCTTT
cdr3_aa: CASSLSPGANTEAFF

clone_size: NA
v_call: TRBV28
d_call: NA
j_call: TRBJ2-7
cdr3_nt: TGTGCCAGCAGCTCCACTCGGGAGCAGTACTTC
cdr3_aa: CASSSTREQYF

clone_size: few
v_call: TRBV27
d_call: NA
j_call: TRBJ2-2
cdr3_nt: TGTGCCAGCAGTTTCAAGGTGGGGGGCGCAAACACCGGGGAGCTGTTTTTT
cdr3_aa: CASSFKVGGANTGELFF

clone_size: many
v_call: TRBV19
d_call: NA
j_call: TRBJ2-5
cdr3_nt: TGTGCCAGTAGTAAAGCAGAAGGGATGGAGACCCAGTACTTC
cdr3_aa: CASSKAEGMETQYF

clone_size: few
v_call: TRBV27
d_call: NA
j_call: TRBJ1-1
cdr3_nt: TGTGCCAGCAGTCGTGACCGTTCGTCCACTGAAGCTTTCTTT
cdr3_aa: CASSRDRSSTEAFF

clone_size: many
v_call: TRBV7-9
d_call: NA
j_call: TRBJ1-5
cdr3_nt: TGTGCCAGCAGCTTAGGGGCAGGGTCGGCAGGCAACAATCAGCCCCAGCATTTT
cdr3_aa: CASSLGAGSAGNNQPQHF

clone_size: NA
v_call: TRBV18
d_call: NA
j_call: TRBJ2-1
cdr3_nt: TGTGCCAGCTCACCAGGAGGGTTAGGGATATACAATGAGCAGTTCTTC
cdr3_aa: CASSPGGLGIYNEQFF

clone_size: many
v_call: TRBV14
d_call: NA
j_call: TRBJ2-2
cdr3_nt: TGTGCCAGCAGCCTCTACCACGGGGAGCTGTTTTTT
cdr3_aa: CASSLYHGELFF